Detailed here is one TCR beta chain. Its target is not known. All TRB cDNA libraries came from 5' RACE performed with UMI labels. TCRdb reprocessed the 5' RACE reads and stores each CDR3 protein as one record, lacking DNA. The specimen's table records about 130,000 distinct CDR3 sequences. CDR3 length: 15 amino acids. Looked up from germline, CDR1 is MGHRA and CDR2 is YSYEKL. The sample belongs to a study of CXCR3-negative and CXCR3-positive naive CD8 T cells. As for the study in general: Overall TRB read output was about 140 million, and each library contained about 1.5 +/- 0.3 million reads.

Study-level points and caveats: The study found more hydrophobic TRB CDR3s in CXCR3-positive naive cells than in CXCR3-negative naive cells. TRBV-TRBJ usage was similar across naive CXCR3 subsets but distinct in memory cells. Because surface CD5 did not distinguish the naive subsets, TCR strength was inferred from TRB CDR3 properties.

In triplicate, each CD8+ T cell subset was sorted at 250,000 to 300,000 cells per replicate. This clonotype was obtained from a human donor in good health. Some clones in this sample may be carry-over from other donors' samples. Material for sequencing was naive CXCR3+ CD8+ T cells from blood. The sample's subset: CD45RO-CCR7+CD27+CD95- naive CD8+ T cells expressing CXCR3 (TNR3+). The genes are TRBV4-1 and TRBJ1-2. Here the CDR3 reads CASSQEESPNYGYTF.